This T cell receptor (beta chain) originates from a study of response to subunit inactivated influenza vaccine. Notes on the study in general: With each seasonal influenza vaccination, the authors suggested, few new T cells are recruited.

This clonotype was counted a few times. The antigen remains unidentified. MiXCR was run by TCRdb on the RT-PCR reads, yielding one entry per CDR3 protein. The top ten clones hold about 12% of a sample with 540,000 or so distinct CDR3 sequences, 13% of them seen once. CDR1 and CDR2 from the germline V gene are SGHRS and YFSETQ. The CDR3 length is 13 residues. Trimming took 4 bases from V and 14 from J; bases not matched to a gene: 11. The sequence was collected from a man aged 45-60 years who received an inactivated influenza vaccine. The J gene is TRBJ2-3, the V gene TRBV5-1, with 9 bases matching TRBD2. This specimen was PBMCs from blood, taken 40 to 50 days after vaccination. The CDR3 reads CASSQTIGLAWYF. The DNA of the CDR3 is TGCGCCAGCAGCCAAACCATAGGACTAGCGTGGTATTTT.